This paragraph covers one TCR beta chain sequence. Its antigen is still unknown. This record belongs to a study of cytomegalovirus exposure and HLA in healthy donors. Whole-study findings and limits: Association of 16,951 TCR beta sequences with HLA alleles was found at 0.05 false discovery rate in a later analysis. Several top significant clusters appeared, in a later analysis, to be linked to common viral pathogens. As a later analysis showed, a missense DCLRE1C variant was linked to trimming of TCR beta V- and J-genes.

Germline loops: CDR1 LGHNA, CDR2 YSLEER. Losses at the gene ends were 0 bases for V and 12 bases for J; bases not matched to a gene: 15. The CDR3 is 16 residues long. PCR primers comprised 60 Vbeta and 13 Jbeta primers. Generated by immunoSEQ multiplex PCR, the TCRdb table keeps only in-frame clones and is missing some. The data show roughly 100,000 clones, 75% seen once. The donors gave bone marrow, and they were healthy. This TCR was sampled from a male donor in good health and CMV-seropositive. Material for sequencing was PBMCs. V is TRBV4-3 and J is TRBJ1-2, with TRBD1 identical over 8 bases. DNA of the CDR3: TGCGCCAGCAGCCAAGAGGCCAACCGGCCAGGGGGCGAAAACACCTTC. It specifies CASSQEANRPGGENTF.